Given below is one T cell receptor beta chain in context. Antigen: not known. This entry is derived from a study of cytotoxic CD8 clonotypes in ibrutinib-treated CLL. Germline-derived CDR1 and CDR2 are SGHNT and YYREEE (reference sequence). This CDR3 is 14 amino acids long. Unmatched junction bases numbered 5, after V lost 4 bases and J lost 3 bases. Sequencing used immunoSEQ multiplex PCR; TCRdb keeps in-frame clones, though not all of them. The sample shows around 77,000 clones, around 81% of them seen only once. Broader study findings: Sustained-remission and progressing patients diverged in sampling times. Baseline clonality, above age-matched healthy donor levels, tracked circulating CD8+ T-cell counts.

The sequence was collected from a human donor with chronic lymphocytic leukemia. The material sequenced was PBMCs, taken at disease progression, from a patient treated with ibrutinib. The genes are TRBV5-4 and TRBJ2-3; 7 nucleotides agree with TRBD2. CDR3 nucleotide sequence: TGTGCCAGCAGCCCCCGGGGGGAGACAGATACGCAGTATTTT. It is translated as CASSPRGETDTQYF.